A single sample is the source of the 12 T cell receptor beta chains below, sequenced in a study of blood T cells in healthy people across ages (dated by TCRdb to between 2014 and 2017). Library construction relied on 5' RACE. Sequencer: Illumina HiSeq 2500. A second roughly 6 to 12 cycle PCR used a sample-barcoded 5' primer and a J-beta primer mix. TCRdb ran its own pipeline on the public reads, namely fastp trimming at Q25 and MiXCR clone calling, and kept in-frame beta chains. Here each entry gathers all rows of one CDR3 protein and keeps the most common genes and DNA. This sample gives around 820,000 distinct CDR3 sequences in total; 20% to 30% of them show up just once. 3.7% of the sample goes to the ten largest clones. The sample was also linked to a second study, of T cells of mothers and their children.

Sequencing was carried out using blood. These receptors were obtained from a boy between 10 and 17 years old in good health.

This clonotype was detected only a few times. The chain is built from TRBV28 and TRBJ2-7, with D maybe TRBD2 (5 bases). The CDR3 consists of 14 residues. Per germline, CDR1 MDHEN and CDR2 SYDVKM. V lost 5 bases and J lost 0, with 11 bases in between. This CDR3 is CASSRIGSSYEQYF. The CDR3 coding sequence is TGTGCCAGCAGTAGGATAGGGAGCTCCTACGAGCAGTACTTC.

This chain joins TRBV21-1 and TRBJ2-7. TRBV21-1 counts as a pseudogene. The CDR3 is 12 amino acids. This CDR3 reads CASSKLDYEQYF. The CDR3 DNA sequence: TGTGCCAGCAGCAAGCTGGACTACGAGCAGTACTTC.

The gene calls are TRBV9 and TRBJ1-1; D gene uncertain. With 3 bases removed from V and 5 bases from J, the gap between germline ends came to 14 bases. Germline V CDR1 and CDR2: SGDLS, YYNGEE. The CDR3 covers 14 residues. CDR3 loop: CASSAPGRGTEAFF. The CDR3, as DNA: TGTGCCAGCAGCGCACCCGGGCGGGGAACTGAAGCTTTCTTT.

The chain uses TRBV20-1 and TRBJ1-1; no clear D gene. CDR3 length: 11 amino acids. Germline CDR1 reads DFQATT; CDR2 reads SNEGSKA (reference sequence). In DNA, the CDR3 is TGCGCGACGGACGGGAACACTGAAGCTTTCTTT. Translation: CATDGNTEAFF.

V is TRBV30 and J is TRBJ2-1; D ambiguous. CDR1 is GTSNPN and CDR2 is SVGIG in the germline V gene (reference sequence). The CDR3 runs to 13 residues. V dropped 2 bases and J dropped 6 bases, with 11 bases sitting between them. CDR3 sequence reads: CAWSPIHGNEQFF. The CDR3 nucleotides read TGTGCCTGGAGTCCTATACACGGCAATGAGCAGTTCTTC.

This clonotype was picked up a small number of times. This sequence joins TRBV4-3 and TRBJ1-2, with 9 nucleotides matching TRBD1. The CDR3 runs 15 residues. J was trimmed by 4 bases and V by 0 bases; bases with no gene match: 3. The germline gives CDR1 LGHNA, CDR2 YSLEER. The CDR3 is CASSQDRTGAYGYTF. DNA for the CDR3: TGCGCCAGCAGCCAAGACAGGACAGGGGCCTATGGCTACACCTTC.

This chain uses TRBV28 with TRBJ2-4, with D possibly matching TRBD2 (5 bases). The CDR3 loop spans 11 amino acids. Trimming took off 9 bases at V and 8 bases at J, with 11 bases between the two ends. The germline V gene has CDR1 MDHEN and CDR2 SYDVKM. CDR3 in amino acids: CASPVRDIQYF. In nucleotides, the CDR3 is TGTGCCAGTCCGGTGAGGGACATTCAGTACTTC.

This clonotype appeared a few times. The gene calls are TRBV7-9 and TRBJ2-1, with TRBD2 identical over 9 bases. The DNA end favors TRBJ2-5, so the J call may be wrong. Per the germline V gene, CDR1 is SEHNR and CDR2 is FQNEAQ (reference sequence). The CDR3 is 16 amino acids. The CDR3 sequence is CASSFGSGGPQETQYF. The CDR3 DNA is TGTGCCAGCAGCTTCGGTAGCGGGGGCCCCCAAGAGACCCAGTACTTC.

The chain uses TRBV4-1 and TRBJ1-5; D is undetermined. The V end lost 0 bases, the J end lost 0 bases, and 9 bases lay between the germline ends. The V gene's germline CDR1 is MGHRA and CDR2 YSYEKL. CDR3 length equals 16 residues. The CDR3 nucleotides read TGCGCCAGCAGCCAAGACCCCATGAATAGCAATCAGCCCCAGCATTTT. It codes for CASSQDPMNSNQPQHF.

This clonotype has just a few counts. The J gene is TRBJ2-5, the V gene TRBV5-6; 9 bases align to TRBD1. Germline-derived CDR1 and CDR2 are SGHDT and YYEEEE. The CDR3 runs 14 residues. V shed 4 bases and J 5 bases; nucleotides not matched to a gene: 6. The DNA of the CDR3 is TGTGCCAGCAGCAGGGACAGGGCGTCCGAGACCCAGTACTTC. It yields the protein CASSRDRASETQYF.

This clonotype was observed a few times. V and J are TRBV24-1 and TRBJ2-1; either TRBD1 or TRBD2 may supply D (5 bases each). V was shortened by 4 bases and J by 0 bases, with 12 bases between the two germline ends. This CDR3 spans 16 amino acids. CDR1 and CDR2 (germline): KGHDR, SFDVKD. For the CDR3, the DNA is TGTGCCACCAGTGAAGAAGGGACGGACTCCTACAATGAGCAGTTCTTC. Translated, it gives CATSEEGTDSYNEQFF.

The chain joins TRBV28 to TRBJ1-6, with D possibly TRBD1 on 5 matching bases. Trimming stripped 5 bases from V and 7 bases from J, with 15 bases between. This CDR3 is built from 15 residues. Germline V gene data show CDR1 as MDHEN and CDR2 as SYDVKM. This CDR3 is CASSASLGPNSPLHF. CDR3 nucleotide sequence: TGTGCCAGCAGTGCATCTCTGGGACCAAATTCACCCCTCCACTTT.